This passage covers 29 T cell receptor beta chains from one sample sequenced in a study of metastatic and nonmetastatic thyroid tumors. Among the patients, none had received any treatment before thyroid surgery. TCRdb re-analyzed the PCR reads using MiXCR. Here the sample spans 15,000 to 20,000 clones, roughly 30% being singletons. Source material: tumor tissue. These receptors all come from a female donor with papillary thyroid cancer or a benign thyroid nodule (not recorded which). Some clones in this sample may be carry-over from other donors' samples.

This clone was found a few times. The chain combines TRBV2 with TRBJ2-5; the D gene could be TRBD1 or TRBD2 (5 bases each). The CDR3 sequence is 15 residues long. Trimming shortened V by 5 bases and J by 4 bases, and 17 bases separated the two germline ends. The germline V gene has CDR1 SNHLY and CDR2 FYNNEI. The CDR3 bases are TGTGCCAGCAGTTTAGTTGTAGGGACGGGAGAGACCCAGTACTTC. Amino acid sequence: CASSLVVGTGETQYF.

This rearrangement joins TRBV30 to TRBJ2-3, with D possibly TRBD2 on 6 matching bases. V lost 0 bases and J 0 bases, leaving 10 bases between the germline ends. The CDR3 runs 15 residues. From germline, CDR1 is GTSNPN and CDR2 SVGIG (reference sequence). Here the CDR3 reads CAWSVAGGSTDTQYF. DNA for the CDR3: TGTGCCTGGAGTGTAGCGGGTGGGAGCACAGATACGCAGTATTTT.

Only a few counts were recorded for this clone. The CDR3, as DNA: TGTGCCAGCAGTTTATCGTCAGGACAGGGGTTTTACGAGCAGTACTTC. Residues: CASSLSSGQGFYEQYF. The rearrangement uses TRBV28 and TRBJ2-7, with 9 bases identical to TRBD1. Germline loops: CDR1 MDHEN, CDR2 SYDVKM. V was pared by 1 base and J by 4 bases, with 8 bases of the junction left unmatched. The CDR3 has 16 amino acids. Full variable domain (outside the CDR3, taken from reference TRBV28 and TRBJ2-7): DVKVTQSSRYLVKRTGEKVFLECVQDMDHENMFWYRQDPGLGLRLIYFSYDVKMKEKGDIPEGYSVSREKKERFSLILESASTNQTSMYLCASSLSSGQGFYEQYFGPGTRLTVT.

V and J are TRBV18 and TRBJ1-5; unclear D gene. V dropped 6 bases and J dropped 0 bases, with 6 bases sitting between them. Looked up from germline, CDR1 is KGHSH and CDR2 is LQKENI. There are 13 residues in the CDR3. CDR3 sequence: CASSEHSNQPQHF. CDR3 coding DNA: TGTGCCAGCTCTGAACATAGCAATCAGCCCCAGCATTTT.

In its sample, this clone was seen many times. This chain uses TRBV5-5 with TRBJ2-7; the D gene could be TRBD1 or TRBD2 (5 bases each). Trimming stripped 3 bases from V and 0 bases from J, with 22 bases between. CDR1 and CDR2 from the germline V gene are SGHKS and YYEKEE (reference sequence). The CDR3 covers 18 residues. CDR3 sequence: CASSYGPPWGTSSYEQYF. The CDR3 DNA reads TGTGCCAGCAGCTACGGGCCCCCTTGGGGGACCAGCTCCTACGAGCAGTACTTC.

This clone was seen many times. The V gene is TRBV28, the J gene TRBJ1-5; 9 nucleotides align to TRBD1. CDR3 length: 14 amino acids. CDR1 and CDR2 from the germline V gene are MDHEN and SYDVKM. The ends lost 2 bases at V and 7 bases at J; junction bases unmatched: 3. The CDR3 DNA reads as TGTGCCAGCAGTTTAAGGGACAGGGCACAGCCCCAGCATTTT. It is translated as CASSLRDRAQPQHF.

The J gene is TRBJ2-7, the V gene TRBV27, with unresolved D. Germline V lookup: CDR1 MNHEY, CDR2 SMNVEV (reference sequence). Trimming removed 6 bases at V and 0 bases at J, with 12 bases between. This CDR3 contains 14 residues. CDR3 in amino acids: CASSFTRSSYEQYF. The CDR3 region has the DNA TGTGCCAGCAGCTTTACAAGGAGCTCCTACGAGCAGTACTTC.

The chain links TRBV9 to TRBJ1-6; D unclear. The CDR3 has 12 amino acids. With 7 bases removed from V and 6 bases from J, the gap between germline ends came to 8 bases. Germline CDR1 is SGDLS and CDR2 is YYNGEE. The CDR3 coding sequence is TGTGCCAGCGGAGGTTCTAATTCACCCCTCCACTTT. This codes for CASGGSNSPLHF.

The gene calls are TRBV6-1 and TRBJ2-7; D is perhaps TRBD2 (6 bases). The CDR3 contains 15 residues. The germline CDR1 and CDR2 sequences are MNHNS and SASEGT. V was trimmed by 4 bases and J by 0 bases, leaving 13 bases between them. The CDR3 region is CASSASRGSSYEQYF. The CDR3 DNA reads TGTGCCAGCAGTGCGAGTCGGGGGTCCTCCTACGAGCAGTACTTC.

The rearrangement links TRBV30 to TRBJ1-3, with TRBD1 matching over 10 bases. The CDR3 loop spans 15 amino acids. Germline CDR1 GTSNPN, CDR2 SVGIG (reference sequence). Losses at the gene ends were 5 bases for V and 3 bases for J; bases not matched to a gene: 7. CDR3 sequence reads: CAWGRQGANGNTIYF. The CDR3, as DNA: TGTGCCTGGGGTAGACAGGGGGCGAATGGAAACACCATATATTTT.

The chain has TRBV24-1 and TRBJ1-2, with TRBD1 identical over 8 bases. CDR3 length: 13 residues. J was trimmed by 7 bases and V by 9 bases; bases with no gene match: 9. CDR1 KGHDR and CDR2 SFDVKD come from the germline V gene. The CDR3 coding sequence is TGTGCCACCCAAGGACAGGGTAATGGTGGCTACACCTTC. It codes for CATQGQGNGGYTF.

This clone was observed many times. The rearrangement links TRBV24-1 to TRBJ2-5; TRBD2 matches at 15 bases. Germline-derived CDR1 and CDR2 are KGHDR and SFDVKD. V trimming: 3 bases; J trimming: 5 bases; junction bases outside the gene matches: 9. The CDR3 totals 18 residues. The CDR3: CATSDGGLAGGRSETQYF. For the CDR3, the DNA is TGTGCCACCAGTGATGGCGGACTAGCGGGGGGGCGGTCGGAGACCCAGTACTTC.

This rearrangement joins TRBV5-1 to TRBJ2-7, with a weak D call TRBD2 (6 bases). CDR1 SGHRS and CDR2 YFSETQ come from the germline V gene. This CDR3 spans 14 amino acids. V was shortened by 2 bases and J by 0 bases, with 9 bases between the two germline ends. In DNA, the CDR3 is TGCGCCAGCAGCTTTCGGGACTTCTCCTACGAGCAGTACTTC. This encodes CASSFRDFSYEQYF.

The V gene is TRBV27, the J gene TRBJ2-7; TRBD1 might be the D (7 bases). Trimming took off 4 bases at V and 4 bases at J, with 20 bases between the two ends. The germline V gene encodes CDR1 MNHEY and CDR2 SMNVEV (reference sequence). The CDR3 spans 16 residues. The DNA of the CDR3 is TGTGCCAGCAGTTCTAGATCCACGACAGGGAGGTACGAGCAGTACTTC. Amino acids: CASSSRSTTGRYEQYF.

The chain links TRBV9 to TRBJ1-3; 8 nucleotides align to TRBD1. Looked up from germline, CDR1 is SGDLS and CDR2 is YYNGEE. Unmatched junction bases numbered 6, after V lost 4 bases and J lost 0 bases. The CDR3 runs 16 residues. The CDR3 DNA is TGTGCCAGCAGCCATTATACAGGGGGCTCTGGAAACACCATATATTTT. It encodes CASSHYTGGSGNTIYF.

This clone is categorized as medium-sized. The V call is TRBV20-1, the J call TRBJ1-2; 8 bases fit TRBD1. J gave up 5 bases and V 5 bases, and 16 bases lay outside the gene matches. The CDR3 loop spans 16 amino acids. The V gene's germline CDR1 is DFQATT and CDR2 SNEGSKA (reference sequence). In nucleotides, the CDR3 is TGCAGTGCTCGACCGGGACAGGTTTCGACTGGGTATGGCTACACCTTC. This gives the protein CSARPGQVSTGYGYTF.

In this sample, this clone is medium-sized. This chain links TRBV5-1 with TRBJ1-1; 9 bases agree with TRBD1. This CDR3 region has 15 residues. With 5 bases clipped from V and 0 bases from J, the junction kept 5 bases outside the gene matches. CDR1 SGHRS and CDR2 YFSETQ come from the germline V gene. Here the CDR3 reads CASRGQGGMNTEAFF. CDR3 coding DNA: TGCGCCAGCAGGGGACAGGGAGGGATGAACACTGAAGCTTTCTTT.

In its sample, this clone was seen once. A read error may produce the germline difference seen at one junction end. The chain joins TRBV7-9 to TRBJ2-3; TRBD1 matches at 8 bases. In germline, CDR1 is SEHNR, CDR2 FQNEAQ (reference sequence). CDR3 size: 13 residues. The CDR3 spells CASSTQGADKQYF. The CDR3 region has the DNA TGTGCCAGCAGCACCCAGGGGGCCGATAAGCAGTATTTT.

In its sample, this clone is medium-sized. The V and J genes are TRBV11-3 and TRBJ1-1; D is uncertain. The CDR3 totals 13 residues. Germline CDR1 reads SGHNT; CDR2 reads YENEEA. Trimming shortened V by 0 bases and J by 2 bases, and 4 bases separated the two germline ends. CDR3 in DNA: TGTGCCAGCAGCTTAGATGAAAACACTGAAGCTTTCTTT. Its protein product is CASSLDENTEAFF. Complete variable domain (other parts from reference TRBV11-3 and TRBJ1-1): EAGVVQSPRYKIIEKKQPVAFWCNPISGHNTLYWYLQNLGQGPELLIRYENEEAVDDSQLPKDRFSAERLKGVDSTLKIQPAELGDSAVYLCASSLDENTEAFFGQGTRLTVV.

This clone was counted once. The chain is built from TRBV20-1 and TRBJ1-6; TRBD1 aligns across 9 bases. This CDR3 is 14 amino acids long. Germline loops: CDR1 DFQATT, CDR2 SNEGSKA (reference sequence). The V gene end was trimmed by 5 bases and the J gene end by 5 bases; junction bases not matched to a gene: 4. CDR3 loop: CSAEGDRDNSPLHF. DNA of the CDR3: TGCAGTGCTGAGGGGGACAGGGATAATTCACCCCTCCACTTT.

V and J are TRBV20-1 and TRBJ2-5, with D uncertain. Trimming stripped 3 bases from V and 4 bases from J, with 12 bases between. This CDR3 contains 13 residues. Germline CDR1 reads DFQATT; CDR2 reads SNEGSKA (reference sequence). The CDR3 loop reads CSARNLPRETQYF. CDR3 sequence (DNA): TGCAGTGCTAGGAACCTTCCGAGAGAGACCCAGTACTTC.

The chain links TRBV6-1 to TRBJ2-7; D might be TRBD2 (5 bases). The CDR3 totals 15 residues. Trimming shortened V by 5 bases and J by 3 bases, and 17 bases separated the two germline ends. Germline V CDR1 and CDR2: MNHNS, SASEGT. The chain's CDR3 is CASSLAGRVGYEQYF. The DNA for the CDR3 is TGTGCCAGCAGTCTCGCGGGCCGGGTCGGCTACGAGCAGTACTTC.

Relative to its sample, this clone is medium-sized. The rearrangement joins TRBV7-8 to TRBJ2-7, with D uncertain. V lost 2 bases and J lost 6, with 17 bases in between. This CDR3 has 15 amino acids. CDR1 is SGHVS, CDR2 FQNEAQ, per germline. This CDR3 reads CASSLTGSSPVEQYF. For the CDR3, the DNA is TGTGCCAGCAGCTTAACCGGCTCATCGCCTGTCGAGCAGTACTTC.

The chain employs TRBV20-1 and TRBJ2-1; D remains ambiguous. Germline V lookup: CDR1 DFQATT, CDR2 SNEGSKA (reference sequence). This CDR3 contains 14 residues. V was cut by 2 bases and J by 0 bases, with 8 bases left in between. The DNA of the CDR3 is TGCAGTGCTAGACCCTGGAGCTCCTACAATGAGCAGTTCTTC. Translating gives CSARPWSSYNEQFF.

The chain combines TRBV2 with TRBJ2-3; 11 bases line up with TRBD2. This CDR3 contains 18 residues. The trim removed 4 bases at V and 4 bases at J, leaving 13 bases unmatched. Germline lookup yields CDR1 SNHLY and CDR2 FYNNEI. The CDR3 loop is CASSGRSGGAHISDTQYF. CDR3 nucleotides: TGTGCCAGCAGTGGTCGTAGCGGGGGGGCCCATATTTCAGATACGCAGTATTTT.

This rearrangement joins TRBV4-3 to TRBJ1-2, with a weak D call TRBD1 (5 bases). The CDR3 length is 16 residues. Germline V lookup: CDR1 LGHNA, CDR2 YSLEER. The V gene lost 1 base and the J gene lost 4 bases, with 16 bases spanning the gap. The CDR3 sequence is CASSQAVGAATYGYTF. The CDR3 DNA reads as TGCGCCAGCAGCCAAGCCGTCGGGGCTGCGACCTATGGCTACACCTTC.

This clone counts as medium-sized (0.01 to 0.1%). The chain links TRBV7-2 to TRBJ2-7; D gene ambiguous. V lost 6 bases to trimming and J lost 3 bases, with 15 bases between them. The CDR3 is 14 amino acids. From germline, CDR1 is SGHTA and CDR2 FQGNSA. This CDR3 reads CASRVSDANYEQYF. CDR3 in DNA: TGTGCCAGCAGAGTCTCGGACGCAAACTACGAGCAGTACTTC.

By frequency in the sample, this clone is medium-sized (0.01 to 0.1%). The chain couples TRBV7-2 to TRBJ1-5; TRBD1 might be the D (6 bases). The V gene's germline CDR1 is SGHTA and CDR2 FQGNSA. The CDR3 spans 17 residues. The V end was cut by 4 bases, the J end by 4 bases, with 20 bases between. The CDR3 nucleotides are TGTGCCAGCAGCTCCGGAGCACAGGGAAGAGGTAATCAGCCCCAGCATTTT. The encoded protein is CASSSGAQGRGNQPQHF.

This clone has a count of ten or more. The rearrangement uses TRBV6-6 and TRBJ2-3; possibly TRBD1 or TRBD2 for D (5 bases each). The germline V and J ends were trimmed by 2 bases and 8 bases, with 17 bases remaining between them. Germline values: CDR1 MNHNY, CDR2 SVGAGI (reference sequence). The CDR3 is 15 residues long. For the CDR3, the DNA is TGTGCCAGCAGTTACAAAGGTCGGGGCGTGGGTACGCAGTATTTT. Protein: CASSYKGRGVGTQYF.